This T cell receptor beta chain stems from a study of T cells in Graves' hyperthyroidism and ophthalmopathy. Amplification yielded TCR beta CDR3 regions, with RNA transcripts as the source. HTBI primers were used for first-round RT-PCR of the TCR CDR3. Each CDR3 protein gets one entry after TCRdb re-called the multiplex PCR reads with MiXCR. The sample includes about 610,000 distinct CDR3 sequences, roughly 15% of them seen just once. From germline, CDR1 is MNHNS and CDR2 SASEGT. Trimming cost V 2 bases and J 10 bases; bases outside gene matches: 9. This CDR3 has 15 residues. This clonotype showed up just a few times.

This chain links TRBV6-1 with TRBJ2-7; 12 bases line up with TRBD2. The TCR was taken from a woman between 40 and 50 years old with Graves' ophthalmopathy. The sample taken for sequencing was blood. The CDR3 protein is CASSELAGGPGLQYF. The CDR3 bases are TGTGCCAGCAGTGAACTAGCGGGAGGGCCAGGACTACAGTACTTC.